This T cell receptor (beta chain) was found in a study of regulatory T cells in long-lasting Graves disease. Time point reported: newly diagnosed GD, antithyroid drugs for less than 3 months. RNA isolated from PBMCs was used to make the TCR library. CDR3 regions were amplified by Arm-PCR using iRepertoire HTBI primers to build TCR beta libraries. TCRdb called the multiplex PCR reads again in MiXCR, with one record for every CDR3 protein. The sample lists some 600,000 distinct CDR3 sequences; roughly a sixth were seen once. The sample holds many counts of this clonotype. The sample also formed part of further work on T cells in Graves' hyperthyroidism and ophthalmopathy. That study reports: The primer set for the first-round RT-PCR of the TCR CDR3 was HTBI.

This material consisted of peripheral blood mononuclear cells (PBMCs), taken at new diagnosis, from a patient treated with antithyroid drugs. This receptor was taken from a man aged 18 to 29 with Graves disease.

In DNA, the CDR3 is TGTGCCAGCAGTCCCCGGGAGCCCAATCAGCCCCAGCATTTT. This encodes CASSPREPNQPQHF. The chain employs TRBV2 and TRBJ1-5; D remains unclear. The CDR3 is made up of 14 amino acids. V was shortened by 5 bases and J by 3 bases, with 11 bases between the two germline ends. Germline CDR1 SNHLY, CDR2 FYNNEI.